This paragraph covers one T cell receptor (beta chain) sequence. Its antigen is unknown. These data come from a study of CD8 T cells in ankylosing spondylitis. TCRdb re-derived calls from the 5' RACE reads in MiXCR, one entry per CDR3 protein. The repertoire holds 230,000 or so distinct CDR3 sequences, with 20% to 30% as singletons. Study-wide results and limits: Significant enrichment of disease-linked clones was reportedly seen in matched ankylosing spondylitis synovial fluid.

The CDR3 covers 15 residues. In germline, CDR1 is DFQATT, CDR2 SNEGSKA (reference sequence). Trimming left V 2 bases short and J 4 bases short, with 14 bases between. This receptor was taken from a male donor with ankylosing spondylitis or in good health (not recorded which). The sequencing sample was made of blood, either unsorted or a sorted T cell fraction (not recorded which). The J gene is TRBJ2-2, the V gene TRBV20-1; TRBD1 is a possible D gene (6 bases). The CDR3, as DNA: TGCAGTGCTAGATATTACCAGGGGAGCACCGGGGAGCTGTTTTTT. It encodes CSARYYQGSTGELFF.